The sequence of this TCR beta chain was determined in a study of human T cells and chemical hapten exposure. How the authors handled the data: Between roughly 23,224 and 700,000 TCRs appeared in each sample, and the median stood at roughly 95,000. TCRdb fed the RACE reads into MiXCR, producing one record per CDR3 protein. The V and J calls here are based on TCRdb, not the publication. The data contain about 120,000 distinct CDR3 sequences, roughly 10% of them singletons. The CDR3 totals 15 residues. Losses at the gene ends were 1 base for V and 10 bases for J; bases not matched to a gene: 5. Time point here: patch test 3, about 24 weeks after DPC sensitization. Noted treatment: therapeutic diphenylcyclopropenone sensitization with weekly scalp DPC.

The genes are TRBV12-3 or TRBV12-4 and TRBJ2-1; 12 bases are shared with TRBD1. This receptor was taken from a woman aged 45-65 years with alopecia areata. Some clones in this sample may be carry-over from other donors' samples. This sample comprised whole blood, obtained in connection with sensitization to the hapten diphenylcyclopropenone (DPC). The CDR3 is CASSLGGTGGWEQFF. The CDR3 DNA follows: TGTGCCAGCAGTTTAGGCGGGACAGGGGGCTGGGAGCAGTTCTTC.